Presented here are 7 T cell receptor beta chains from one specimen sequenced in a study of cytomegalovirus exposure and HLA in healthy donors. Sequencing used immunoSEQ multiplex PCR; TCRdb keeps in-frame clones, though not all of them. In the table there are around 350,000 clones, 86% of which are singletons. Material: PBMCs. The receptors come from a woman aged 18-29 years in good health and CMV-seronegative.

The J gene is TRBJ1-3, the V gene TRBV5-8, with D possibly being TRBD1 (6 bases). CDR3 length equals 17 residues. CDR1 and CDR2 (germline): SGHTS, YDEGEE. Deletions cut 0 bases from V and 6 bases from J, with 19 bases between. The CDR3: CASSLGWKRGTTNTIYF. For the CDR3, the DNA is TGTGCCAGCAGCTTGGGTTGGAAAAGGGGGACTACAAACACCATATATTTT.

The J gene is TRBJ2-1, the V gene TRBV5-4; 8 bases are shared with TRBD1. Trimming took 4 bases from V and 9 from J; bases not matched to a gene: 6. The CDR3 covers 13 residues. CDR1 is SGHNT, CDR2 YYREEE, per germline (reference sequence). The CDR3: CASSTGTGGEQFF. CDR3 nucleotide sequence: TGTGCCAGCAGCACCGGGACAGGTGGTGAGCAGTTCTTC.

The gene calls are TRBV19 and TRBJ1-5; 10 positions match TRBD1. In germline, CDR1 is LNHDA, CDR2 SQIVND (reference sequence). Trimming cost V 5 bases and J 2 bases; bases outside gene matches: 3. This CDR3 is 15 amino acids long. CDR3 loop: CASSATGGGNQPQHF. For the CDR3, the DNA is TGTGCCAGTAGTGCGACAGGGGGCGGCAATCAGCCCCAGCATTTT.

V usage is TRBV30 and J usage is TRBJ1-2; the D is unclear. The length of the CDR3 is 14 residues. Germline loops: CDR1 GTSNPN, CDR2 SVGIG (reference sequence). V was trimmed by 4 bases and J by 2 bases, leaving 14 bases between them. CDR3 coding DNA: TGTGCCTGGATTTCGGGGAGGGTGAACTATGGCTACACCTTC. It codes for CAWISGRVNYGYTF.

This chain uses TRBV5-1 with TRBJ2-2, with 9 nucleotides matching TRBD1. The V gene's germline CDR1 is SGHRS and CDR2 YFSETQ. The CDR3 totals 15 residues. After removal of 4 bases from V and 5 bases from J, the junction contained 6 bases not matched to a gene. DNA of the CDR3: TGCGCCAGCAGCCCTGGGACAGGGAAGACCGGGGAGCTGTTTTTT. It specifies CASSPGTGKTGELFF.

This clone occurred once. The V and J genes are TRBV5-1 and TRBJ2-7; 10 bases agree with TRBD2. CDR3 size: 19 residues. CDR1 and CDR2 from the germline V gene are SGHRS and YFSETQ. After removal of 0 bases from V and 4 bases from J, the junction contained 16 bases not matched to a gene. CDR3 amino acids: CASSLGASGSLLGDYEQYF. Here the CDR3 DNA reads TGCGCCAGCAGCTTGGGGGCTAGCGGGAGCCTACTCGGAGATTACGAGCAGTACTTC.

This chain links TRBV5-1 with TRBJ2-1; maybe TRBD1 (5 bases). The CDR3 runs 13 residues. V lost 0 bases, J lost 8 bases, and 9 bases lay in between. Germline V gene sequence: CDR1 SGHRS, CDR2 YFSETQ. CDR3 amino acids: CASSLAGKDEQFF. CDR3 nucleotide sequence: TGCGCCAGCAGCTTGGCAGGGAAGGATGAGCAGTTCTTC.